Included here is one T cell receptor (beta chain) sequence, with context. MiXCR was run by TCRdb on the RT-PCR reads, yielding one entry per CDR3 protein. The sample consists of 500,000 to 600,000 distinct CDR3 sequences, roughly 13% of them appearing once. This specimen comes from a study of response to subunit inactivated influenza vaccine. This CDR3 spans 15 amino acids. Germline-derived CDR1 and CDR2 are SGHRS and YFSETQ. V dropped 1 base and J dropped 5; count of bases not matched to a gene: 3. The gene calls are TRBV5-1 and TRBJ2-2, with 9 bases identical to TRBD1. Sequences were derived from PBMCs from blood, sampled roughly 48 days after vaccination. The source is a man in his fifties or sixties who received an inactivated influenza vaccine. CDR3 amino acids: CASSLMGQGTGELFF. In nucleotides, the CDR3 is TGCGCCAGCAGCTTGATGGGACAGGGAACCGGGGAGCTGTTTTTT. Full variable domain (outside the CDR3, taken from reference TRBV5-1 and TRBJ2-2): KAGVTQTPRYLIKTRGQQVTLSCSPISGHRSVSWYQQTPGQGLQFLFEYFSETQRNKGNFPGRFSGRQFSNSRSEMNVSTLELGDSALYLCASSLMGQGTGELFFGEGSRLTVL.